These 10 T cell receptor beta chains share one sample of origin, sequenced in a study of regulatory T cells in long-lasting Graves disease. CDR3 regions were amplified by Arm-PCR using iRepertoire HTBI primers to build TCR beta libraries. TCRdb used MiXCR to reprocess the multiplex PCR reads, holding one entry per CDR3 protein. Among a few hundred thousand distinct CDR3 sequences listed, 23% were seen once. Specified time point: persistent/refractory GD, antithyroid drugs over 5 years with positive TRAb. Following extraction of RNA from PBMCs, that RNA was used to make the TCR library. Sequencing used peripheral blood mononuclear cells (PBMCs), obtained when the disease was refractory, from a patient treated with antithyroid drugs. The receptors come from a female donor with Graves disease.

This clonotype was seen many times. V gene TRBV5-1 combines with J gene TRBJ1-1; D is unresolved. Germline V gives CDR1 SGHRS, CDR2 YFSETQ. The CDR3 length is 16 residues. The V gene lost 0 bases and the J gene lost 3 bases, with 15 bases spanning the gap. The CDR3 DNA sequence: TGCGCCAGCAGCTTGGCCCGGGCCTCCGGGGACACTGAAGCTTTCTTT. It is translated as CASSLARASGDTEAFF.

This chain uses TRBV24-1 with TRBJ1-5; no definite D call. Germline CDR1 KGHDR, CDR2 SFDVKD. Trimming shortened V by 12 bases and J by 6 bases, and 11 bases separated the two germline ends. The CDR3 has 11 residues. CDR3 nucleotides: TGTGCCCCCTGGCGGACTCAGCCCCAGCATTTT. It is translated as CAPWRTQPQHF.

The table lists this clonotype with many counts. This chain connects TRBV6-1 to TRBJ1-1; perhaps TRBD1 as D (5 bases). Per germline, CDR1 MNHNS and CDR2 SASEGT. The CDR3 runs 14 residues. V was trimmed by 5 bases and J by 0 bases, leaving 10 bases between them. The CDR3 is CASSTIRVNTEAFF. CDR3 DNA: TGTGCCAGCAGTACGATCAGGGTGAACACTGAAGCTTTCTTT.

The V and J genes are TRBV20-1 and TRBJ2-1; 7 nucleotides line up with TRBD1. This CDR3 comprises 18 residues. CDR1 and CDR2 from the germline V gene are DFQATT and SNEGSKA (reference sequence). V trimming: 0 bases; J trimming: 6 bases; junction bases outside the gene matches: 17. CDR3 amino acids: CSARDSGTAKTYGNEQFF. The DNA of the CDR3 is TGCAGTGCTAGAGACTCCGGGACAGCGAAAACCTACGGCAATGAGCAGTTCTTC.

The gene calls are TRBV7-9 and TRBJ2-7; D is unresolved. Trimming took 3 bases from V and 3 from J, leaving 9 bases between them. Looked up from germline, CDR1 is SEHNR and CDR2 is FQNEAQ (reference sequence). The CDR3 runs 13 residues. CDR3: CASSFSDNYEQYF. The CDR3 coding sequence is TGTGCCAGCAGCTTTTCAGACAACTACGAGCAGTACTTC.

In this sample, this clonotype turned up many times. The V call is TRBV27, the J call TRBJ2-7; 12 bases line up with TRBD1. V lost 1 base to trimming and J lost 5 bases; unmatched junction nucleotides: 12. This CDR3 has 18 residues. The germline CDR1 and CDR2 sequences are MNHEY and SMNVEV (reference sequence). The CDR3 reads CASSLLFVGDRGPHEQYF. The CDR3 DNA is TGTGCCAGCAGTTTATTGTTTGTCGGGGACAGGGGGCCCCACGAGCAGTACTTC.

The table lists this clonotype with a few counts. In this CDR3 the conserved last residue, phenylalanine or tryptophan, is missing, so a read error is likely. The DNA is left out, because the CDR3 cannot be placed on it with certainty; the CDR3 is given as TCRdb lists it. The rearrangement links TRBV20-1 to TRBJ2-7; the listed D gene, TRBD2, was not tested against the DNA. Germline values: CDR1 DFQATT, CDR2 SNEGSKA (reference sequence). Counting both end residues, the CDR3 totals 11 amino acids. CDR3 sequence: CSARVSPSGRL.

There are many counts of this clonotype. This chain connects TRBV6-2 or TRBV6-3 to TRBJ1-6; D remains ambiguous. There are 13 residues in the CDR3. From germline, CDR1 is MNHEY and CDR2 SVGEGT. Trimming removed 2 bases from V and 10 bases from J, with 9 bases in between. The CDR3 nucleotides read TGTGCCAGCAGTTACGTCGGGGTCTCACCCCTCCACTTT. Protein sequence: CASSYVGVSPLHF.

This clonotype occurred many times. V gene TRBV6-4 combines with J gene TRBJ2-5, with TRBD2 matching over 13 bases. Germline V gene sequence: CDR1 MRHNA, CDR2 SNTAGT. J gave up 4 bases and V 6 bases, and 5 bases lay outside the gene matches. The CDR3 has 15 residues. Here the CDR3 DNA reads TGTGCCAGCAGCCGGACTAGCGGGAGTTTAGAGACCCAGTACTTC. Translated: CASSRTSGSLETQYF.

This clonotype has ten or more counts. The V gene is TRBV7-2, the J gene TRBJ2-7; tentatively, D is TRBD2 (6 bases). The CDR3 length is 16 residues. V was shortened by 2 bases and J by 0 bases, with 14 bases between the two germline ends. Germline assignment: CDR1 SGHTA and CDR2 FQGNSA. Here the CDR3 DNA reads TGTGCCAGCAGCTTAAGGTCCCGGGACTTCTCCTACGAGCAGTACTTC. Its protein is CASSLRSRDFSYEQYF.